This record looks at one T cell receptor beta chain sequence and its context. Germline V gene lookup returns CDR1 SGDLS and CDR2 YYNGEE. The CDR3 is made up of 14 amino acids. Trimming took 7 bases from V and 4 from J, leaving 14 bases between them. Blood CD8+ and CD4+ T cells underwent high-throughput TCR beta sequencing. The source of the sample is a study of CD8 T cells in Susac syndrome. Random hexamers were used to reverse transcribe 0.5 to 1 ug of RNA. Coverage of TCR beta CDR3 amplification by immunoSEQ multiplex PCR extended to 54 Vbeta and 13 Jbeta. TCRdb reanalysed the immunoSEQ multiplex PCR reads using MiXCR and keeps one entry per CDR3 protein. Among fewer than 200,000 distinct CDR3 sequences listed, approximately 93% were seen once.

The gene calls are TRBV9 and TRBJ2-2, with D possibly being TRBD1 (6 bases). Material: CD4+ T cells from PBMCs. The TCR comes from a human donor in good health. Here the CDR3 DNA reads TGTGCCAGCTCCCTGGACAGCAGCACCGGGGAGCTGTTTTTT. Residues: CASSLDSSTGELFF.